The clone carrying this T cell receptor (beta chain) was found a few times. Its antigen remains unidentified. These data belong to a study of T cells in Graves' hyperthyroidism and ophthalmopathy. A roughly 10 ml volume of fresh peripheral blood provided the PBMCs. The CDR3 regions of TCR beta were amplified from RNA transcripts. A first-round RT-PCR of the TCR CDR3 used the HTBI primer set. One entry per CDR3 protein, called by TCRdb with MiXCR from the multiplex PCR reads. The repertoire has about 700,000 distinct CDR3 sequences, 13% to 15% of them found once; the top ten carry 10%. Per the germline V gene, CDR1 is DFQATT and CDR2 is SNEGSKA (reference sequence). This CDR3 is built from 15 residues. Trimming took 3 bases from V and 6 from J; bases not matched to a gene: 13. Study-level points and caveats: Blood shared most expanded thyroid clonotypes above 0.001.

This clonotype was obtained from a woman between 18 and 29 years old with Graves' hyperthyroidism. The chain combines TRBV20-1 with TRBJ1-1; 7 bases map to TRBD1. The sequencing input was blood. This chain's CDR3 is CSARERGQRRSEAFF. DNA of the CDR3: TGCAGTGCTAGGGAGAGGGGGCAAAGGAGGTCTGAAGCTTTCTTT.